This TCR beta chain was identified during a study of shared clonotypes between healthy human individuals. The overall study: Plates per donor: three CD4 naive, three CD4 memory, two CD8 naive, one CD8 memory. General study points: When naive CD4 clonotypes were compared across a few donors, approximately 4.9% were shared.

TCRdb's table, derived via immunoSEQ multiplex PCR, lists solely in-frame clones and lacks some. The sample consists of about 2,500,000 clones, roughly 92% of them appearing once. In germline, CDR1 is SGDLS, CDR2 YYNGEE. The CDR3 is 13 residues long. With 3 bases clipped from V and 7 bases from J, the junction kept 5 bases outside the gene matches. Donors comprised healthy HIV-negative adults lacking recent acute infections or vaccinations. In the CD4+ fraction, cells were divided into CD45RA+ naive and CD45RA-negative memory subsets. Details on this clone: Its matching antigen is unknown.

The chain employs TRBV9 and TRBJ1-2; 8 bases are a match to TRBD1. Sample: naive CD4+ T cells sorted from blood. Stated subset: CD45RA+ positively selected. The receptor was derived from a man aged 18 to 29 in good health. DNA of the CDR3: TGTGCCAGCAGCGCCGGGACAGGCGGTGGCTACACCTTC. Its translation: CASSAGTGGGYTF.